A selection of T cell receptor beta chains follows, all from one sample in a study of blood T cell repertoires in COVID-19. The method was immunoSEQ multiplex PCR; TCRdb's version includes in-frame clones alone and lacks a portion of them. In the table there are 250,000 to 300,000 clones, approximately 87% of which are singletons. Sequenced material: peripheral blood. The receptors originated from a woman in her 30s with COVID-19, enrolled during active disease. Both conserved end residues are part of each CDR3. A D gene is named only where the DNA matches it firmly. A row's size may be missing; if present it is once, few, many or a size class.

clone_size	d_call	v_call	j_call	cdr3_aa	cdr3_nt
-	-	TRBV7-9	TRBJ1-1	CASSGGTGGLGVEAFF	TGTGCCAGCAGCGGAGGGACGGGGGGCCTTGGCGTTGAAGCTTTCTTT
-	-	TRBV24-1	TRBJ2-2	CATSHGTLGGELFF	TGTGCCACCAGCCACGGGACTTTGGGCGGGGAGCTGTTTTTT
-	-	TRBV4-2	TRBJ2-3	CASTRVGDTQYF	TGTGCCAGCACAAGAGTCGGAGATACGCAGTATTTT
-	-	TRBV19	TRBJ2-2	CASSMYLEAGELFF	TGTGCCAGTAGTATGTACTTGGAGGCCGGGGAGCTGTTTTTT
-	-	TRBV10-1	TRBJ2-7	CASRTYRDHEQYF	TGCGCCAGCAGGACTTACAGGGACCACGAGCAGTACTTC
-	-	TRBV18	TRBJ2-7	CASSPLSGATYEQYF	TGTGCCAGCTCACCACTGTCTGGGGCCACCTACGAGCAGTACTTC
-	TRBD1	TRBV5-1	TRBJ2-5	CASSLGTGGYQETQYF	TGCGCCAGCAGCTTGGGGACAGGGGGGTACCAAGAGACCCAGTACTTC
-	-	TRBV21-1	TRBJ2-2	CASSKYRGTGELFF	TGTGCCAGCAGTAAATACAGGGGCACCGGGGAGCTGTTTTTT
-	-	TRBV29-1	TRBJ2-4	CSVAPDRLAKNIQYF	TGCAGCGTCGCCCCGGACAGACTAGCCAAAAACATTCAGTACTTC
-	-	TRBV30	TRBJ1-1	CAWSANRDAFF	TGTGCCTGGAGTGCAAACAGGGACGCTTTCTTT
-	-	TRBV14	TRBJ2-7	CASSPTHGAEQYF	TGTGCCAGCAGCCCAACCCACGGAGCCGAGCAGTACTTC
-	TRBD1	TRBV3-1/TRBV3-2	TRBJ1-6	CASSPTGTDSPLHF	TGTGCCAGCAGCCCGACAGGGACCGATTCACCCCTCCACTTT
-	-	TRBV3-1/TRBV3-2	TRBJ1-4	CASSQVGGGEKLFF	TGTGCCAGCAGCCAAGTGGGGGGGGGAGAAAAACTGTTTTTT
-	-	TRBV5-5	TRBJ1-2	CASSLGGYGYTF	TGTGCCAGCAGCTTGGGCGGCTATGGCTACACCTTC
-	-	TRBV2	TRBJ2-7	CASTDRRDYHEQYF	TGTGCCAGCACCGATAGGAGGGATTACCACGAGCAGTACTTC
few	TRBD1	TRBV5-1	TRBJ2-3	CASSLTTGGSTDTQYF	TGCGCCAGCAGCTTGACCACAGGGGGTAGCACAGATACGCAGTATTTT
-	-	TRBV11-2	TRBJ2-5	CASSLAGTQYF	TGTGCCAGCAGCTTAGCGGGGACCCAGTACTTC
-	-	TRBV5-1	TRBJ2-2	CASSPGISNTGELFF	TGCGCCAGCAGCCCCGGGATATCGAACACCGGGGAGCTGTTTTTT
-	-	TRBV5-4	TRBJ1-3	CASSLEGSRASDTIYF	TGTGCCAGCAGCTTGGAGGGGTCCCGAGCTTCGGACACCATATATTTT
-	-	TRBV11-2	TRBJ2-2	CASSLEDWPNTGELFF	TGTGCCAGCAGCTTAGAGGACTGGCCCAACACCGGGGAGCTGTTTTTT
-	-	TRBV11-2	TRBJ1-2	CASSLAGGYTF	TGTGCCAGCAGCTTAGCCGGTGGCTACACCTTC
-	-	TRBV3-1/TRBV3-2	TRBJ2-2	CASSQTVTGELFF	TGTGCCAGCAGCCAAACAGTTACCGGGGAGCTGTTTTTT
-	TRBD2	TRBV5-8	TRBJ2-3	CASSFLGAGGGTDTQYF	TGTGCCAGCAGCTTTTTAGGAGCGGGGGGCGGAACAGATACGCAGTATTTT
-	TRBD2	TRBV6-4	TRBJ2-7	CASSPGLASPRGEQYF	TGTGCCAGCAGCCCGGGACTAGCGTCCCCCCGAGGAGAGCAGTACTTC
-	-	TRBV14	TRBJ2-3	CASRLGGRSDTQYF	TGTGCCAGCAGACTCGGTGGGCGCTCAGATACGCAGTATTTT
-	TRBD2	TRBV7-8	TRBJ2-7	CASSLGLAGPGNSYEQYF	TGTGCCAGCAGCTTGGGACTAGCGGGCCCGGGAAATTCCTACGAGCAGTACTTC
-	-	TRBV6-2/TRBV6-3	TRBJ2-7	CASSLRKGVVYEQYF	TGTGCCAGCAGCCTGAGGAAGGGGGTTGTCTACGAGCAGTACTTC
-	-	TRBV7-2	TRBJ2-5	CASSLRRPGGTQYF	TGTGCCAGCAGCCTCCGACGCCCCGGGGGGACCCAGTACTTC
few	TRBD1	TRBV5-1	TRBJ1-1	CASSPWTGNTEAFF	TGCGCCAGCAGCCCGTGGACAGGGAACACTGAAGCTTTCTTT
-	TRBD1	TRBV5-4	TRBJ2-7	CASSLGVWGQGFYEQYF	TGTGCCAGCAGCTTGGGCGTCTGGGGACAGGGTTTCTACGAGCAGTACTTC
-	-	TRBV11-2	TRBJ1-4	CASSPGYGDEKLFF	TGTGCCAGCAGCCCAGGATACGGGGATGAAAAACTGTTTTTT
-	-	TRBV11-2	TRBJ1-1	CASSSSGGNWANTEAFF	TGTGCCAGCAGCTCCTCCGGGGGAAATTGGGCGAACACTGAAGCTTTCTTT
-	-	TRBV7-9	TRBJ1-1	CASRSREDVNTEAFF	TGTGCCAGCAGATCTCGGGAGGACGTGAACACTGAAGCTTTCTTT
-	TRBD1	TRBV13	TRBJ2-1	CASSLGQGRGEQFF	TGTGCCAGCAGCCTGGGACAGGGAAGAGGAGAGCAGTTCTTC
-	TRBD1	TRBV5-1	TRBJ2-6	CASSLATGASSGANVLTF	TGCGCCAGCAGCTTGGCTACAGGGGCAAGCTCTGGGGCCAACGTCCTGACTTTC
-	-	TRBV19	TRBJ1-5	CASRWGGGSNQPQHF	TGTGCCAGTAGATGGGGCGGGGGCAGCAATCAGCCCCAGCATTTT
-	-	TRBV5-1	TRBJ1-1	CASSLDQGMNTEAFF	TGCGCCAGCAGCTTGGATCAGGGGATGAACACTGAAGCTTTCTTT
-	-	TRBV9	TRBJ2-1	CASSVGSGGAVDEQFF	TGTGCCAGCAGCGTAGGGAGTGGGGGGGCCGTGGATGAGCAGTTCTTC
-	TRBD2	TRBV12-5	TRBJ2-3	CASWTSGGTDTQYF	TGTGCTAGCTGGACTAGCGGGGGGACAGATACGCAGTATTTT
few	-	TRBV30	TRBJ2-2	CALEGNGPGELFF	TGTGCCCTGGAGGGGAATGGTCCCGGGGAGCTGTTTTTT
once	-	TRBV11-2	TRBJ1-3	CASSLGLTGSSGNTIYF	TGTGCCAGCAGCCTCGGCCTCACAGGGAGCTCTGGAAACACCATATATTTT
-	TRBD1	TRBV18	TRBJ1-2	CASSTYRGSNYGYTF	TGTGCCAGCTCCACCTACAGGGGATCGAACTATGGCTACACCTTC
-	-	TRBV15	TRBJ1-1	CATSRGAGLGGTEAFF	TGTGCCACCAGCAGAGGGGCAGGCCTGGGAGGGACTGAAGCTTTCTTT
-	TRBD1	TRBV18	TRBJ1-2	CASSPPYRGGNYGYTF	TGTGCCAGCTCACCACCTTACAGGGGGGGTAACTATGGCTACACCTTC
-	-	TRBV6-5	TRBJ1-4	CASRVDGSPNEKLFF	TGTGCCAGCCGCGTTGATGGGAGCCCTAATGAAAAACTGTTTTTT
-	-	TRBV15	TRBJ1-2	CATSRAYHTGYGYTF	TGTGCCACCAGCAGAGCCTACCACACAGGCTATGGCTACACCTTC
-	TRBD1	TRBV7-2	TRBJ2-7	CASSPRTGGHEQYF	TGTGCCAGCAGCCCACGGACAGGGGGCCACGAGCAGTACTTC
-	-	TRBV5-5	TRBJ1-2	CASSLAGSAQLIYGYTF	TGTGCCAGCAGCTTGGCCGGGTCAGCTCAATTAATCTATGGCTACACCTTC
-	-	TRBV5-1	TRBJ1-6	CASSFRGQNNSPLHF	TGCGCCAGCAGCTTCCGTGGACAGAATAATTCACCCCTCCACTTT
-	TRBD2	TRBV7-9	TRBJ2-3	CASSPPGLAGGRTDTQYF	TGTGCCAGCAGCCCCCCGGGGCTAGCGGGGGGCCGCACAGATACGCAGTATTTT
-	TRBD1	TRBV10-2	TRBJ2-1	CASSHLRGLGNEQFF	TGCGCCAGCAGTCACCTCAGGGGGCTGGGGAATGAGCAGTTCTTC
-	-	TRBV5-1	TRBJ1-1	CASSLESGNTEAFF	TGCGCCAGCAGCTTGGAATCAGGGAACACTGAAGCTTTCTTT
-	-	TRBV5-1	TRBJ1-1	CASSPGQNTEAFF	TGCGCCAGCAGCCCGGGACAGAACACTGAAGCTTTCTTT
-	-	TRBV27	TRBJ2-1	CASSLLPGAGVSNEQFF	TGTGCCAGCAGTCTCCTTCCAGGGGCCGGAGTGAGCAATGAGCAGTTCTTC
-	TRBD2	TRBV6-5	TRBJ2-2	CASGLSGGVSGELFF	TGTGCCAGCGGTTTAAGTGGGGGGGTCAGCGGGGAGCTGTTTTTT
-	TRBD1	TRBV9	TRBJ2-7	CASSGQGAYEQYF	TGTGCCAGCAGCGGACAGGGGGCGTACGAGCAGTACTTC
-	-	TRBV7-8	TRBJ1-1	CASRNTQGQNTEAFF	TGTGCCAGCAGGAATACACAGGGCCAGAACACTGAAGCTTTCTTT
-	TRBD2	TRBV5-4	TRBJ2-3	CASSPGGSTDTQYF	TGTGCCAGCAGCCCGGGGGGTTCCACAGATACGCAGTATTTT
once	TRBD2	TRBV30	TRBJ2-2	CAWRFQRGYTGELFF	TGTGCCTGGAGATTCCAGCGGGGGTACACCGGGGAGCTGTTTTTT
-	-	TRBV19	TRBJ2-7	CASSPTGTPTYEQYF	TGTGCCAGTAGCCCGACCGGGACACCGACCTACGAGCAGTACTTC